Listed below are T cell receptor beta chains from one sample, sequenced in a study of T-cell memory formation after mild COVID-19. MiXCR was run by TCRdb on the 5' RACE reads, yielding one entry per CDR3 protein. The data contain roughly 500,000 distinct CDR3 sequences, about a fifth of them seen just once; the ten biggest clones take up around 12%. Material for sequencing was PBMCs or a T cell subset sorted from them (not recorded which). The receptors derive from an adult woman who had mild COVID-19 (a few samples of this study predate the infection). Cell type and time point are not known. The conserved cysteine and the conserved F or W are not part of the CDR3 here. The size field is filled for only some rows; it gives once, few, many or a size class.

cdr3_aa: ASSILAGAKNIQY
j_call: TRBJ2-4
v_call: TRBV7-2
clone_size: few

cdr3_aa: ASSNTGDWYEQY
j_call: TRBJ2-7
v_call: TRBV6-6
clone_size: .

cdr3_aa: ATRLGGAKDTQY
j_call: TRBJ2-3
v_call: TRBV12-3/TRBV12-4
clone_size: .

cdr3_aa: ASSYSILAGGVDTQY
j_call: TRBJ2-3
v_call: TRBV6-2/TRBV6-3
clone_size: .

cdr3_aa: ASSPTGVGQETQY
j_call: TRBJ2-5
v_call: TRBV27
clone_size: few

cdr3_aa: ASSLRDTEQY
j_call: TRBJ2-7
v_call: TRBV7-2
clone_size: .

cdr3_aa: ASSATGGWGNIQY
j_call: TRBJ2-4
v_call: TRBV5-1
clone_size: .

cdr3_aa: ASSVSDRVGNIQY
j_call: TRBJ2-4
v_call: TRBV12-3/TRBV12-4
clone_size: .

cdr3_aa: ASSQIWSDTQY
j_call: TRBJ2-3
v_call: TRBV3-1
clone_size: few

cdr3_aa: SVEEGYEQY
j_call: TRBJ2-7
v_call: TRBV29-1
clone_size: few

cdr3_aa: SASEVMGGYT
j_call: TRBJ1-2
v_call: TRBV29-1
clone_size: few

cdr3_aa: SARDLASGYNEQF
j_call: TRBJ2-1
v_call: TRBV20-1
clone_size: .

cdr3_aa: ASSQMGIGRVDTEAF
j_call: TRBJ1-1
v_call: TRBV3-1
clone_size: .

cdr3_aa: ASRDGGETQY
j_call: TRBJ2-5
v_call: TRBV10-3
clone_size: few

cdr3_aa: AWTLHRGLYEQY
j_call: TRBJ2-7
v_call: TRBV30
clone_size: .

cdr3_aa: ASSAEAGQPQH
j_call: TRBJ1-5
v_call: TRBV6-6
clone_size: .

cdr3_aa: ASSSTDLYEQY
j_call: TRBJ2-7
v_call: TRBV6-2/TRBV6-3
clone_size: few

cdr3_aa: ATSRGQSGNQPQH
j_call: TRBJ1-5
v_call: TRBV15
clone_size: few

cdr3_aa: ASSVGPGPQRGEQY
j_call: TRBJ2-7
v_call: TRBV9
clone_size: few

cdr3_aa: ASSLGGGATGELF
j_call: TRBJ2-2
v_call: TRBV11-2
clone_size: many

cdr3_aa: ASSYPTGAPDTQY
j_call: TRBJ2-3
v_call: TRBV5-8
clone_size: few

cdr3_aa: ASSLMQGLANEQY
j_call: TRBJ2-7
v_call: TRBV7-6
clone_size: .

cdr3_aa: ASSRTAENTEAF
j_call: TRBJ1-1
v_call: TRBV7-6
clone_size: .

cdr3_aa: ASSQVWVGQPQH
j_call: TRBJ1-5
v_call: TRBV4-3
clone_size: few

cdr3_aa: ASSPQHYEQY
j_call: TRBJ2-7
v_call: TRBV7-2
clone_size: few

cdr3_aa: SATGRSYNEQF
j_call: TRBJ2-1
v_call: TRBV29-1
clone_size: few

cdr3_aa: AIRPSQGVMSYEQY
j_call: TRBJ2-7
v_call: TRBV10-3
clone_size: few

cdr3_aa: ASGKTNYEQY
j_call: TRBJ2-7
v_call: TRBV7-2
clone_size: .

cdr3_aa: ASSLGTTVNTEAF
j_call: TRBJ1-1
v_call: TRBV7-9
clone_size: few

cdr3_aa: ASRAGGTDTQY
j_call: TRBJ2-3
v_call: TRBV25-1
clone_size: many

cdr3_aa: ASSFKGNTEAF
j_call: TRBJ1-1
v_call: TRBV12-3/TRBV12-4
clone_size: many

cdr3_aa: ASSSEGFAYNEQF
j_call: TRBJ2-1
v_call: TRBV6-5
clone_size: .

cdr3_aa: SVEDRQGQETQY
j_call: TRBJ2-5
v_call: TRBV29-1
clone_size: .

cdr3_aa: ASSMWHLNTGELF
j_call: TRBJ2-2
v_call: TRBV12-3/TRBV12-4
clone_size: once

cdr3_aa: ASSHDRVPYGYT
j_call: TRBJ1-2
v_call: TRBV5-6
clone_size: .

cdr3_aa: SGLSVWGNQPQH
j_call: TRBJ1-5
v_call: TRBV20-1
clone_size: .

cdr3_aa: ASSSTRSQVRDTQY
j_call: TRBJ2-3
v_call: TRBV7-8
clone_size: few

cdr3_aa: ASSLARQTDTQY
j_call: TRBJ2-3
v_call: TRBV7-6
clone_size: many

cdr3_aa: ATSDSRTGNTEAF
j_call: TRBJ1-1
v_call: TRBV24-1
clone_size: .

cdr3_aa: ASSYTDWVGSNSPLH
j_call: TRBJ1-6
v_call: TRBV6-5
clone_size: .

cdr3_aa: ASSPRQGLNQPQH
j_call: TRBJ1-5
v_call: TRBV18
clone_size: .

cdr3_aa: SATRDRGPYEQY
j_call: TRBJ2-7
v_call: TRBV20-1
clone_size: few

cdr3_aa: SVKPGGTSYEQY
j_call: TRBJ2-7
v_call: TRBV29-1
clone_size: few

cdr3_aa: SARVLLAGQETQY
j_call: TRBJ2-5
v_call: TRBV20-1
clone_size: many

cdr3_aa: ATSISSDRGEAF
j_call: TRBJ1-1
v_call: TRBV15
clone_size: few

cdr3_aa: ASRPGQYVSSYNEQF
j_call: TRBJ2-1
v_call: TRBV6-2/TRBV6-3
clone_size: few